These T cell receptor beta chains were read from a single sample in a study of blood T cell repertoires in COVID-19. The table came from immunoSEQ multiplex PCR; TCRdb's copy has only in-frame clones and leaves some out. The sample shows over 50,000 clones, about 90% of them seen only once. The sample was peripheral blood. The receptors come from a human donor in a cohort sampled during active COVID-19. Both conserved end residues are trimmed from each CDR3. The order of the fields is V gene, J gene, CDR3 protein.

>TRBV18|TRBJ2-1
ASSLNGETEQF
>TRBV7-2|TRBJ2-3
ASSSYSGGRSTDTQY
>TRBV6-5|TRBJ1-4
ASSYSFMTGSEKLF
>TRBV5-6|TRBJ2-3
ASSSDYTTSGRALSTQY
>TRBV7-3|TRBJ2-3
ASSSQASGVADTQY
>TRBV19|TRBJ1-1
ASKQRDRVGPEAF
>TRBV7-2|TRBJ1-2
ASSASRVLGYT
>TRBV19|TRBJ2-3
ASSRGRERTQY
>TRBV27|TRBJ1-6
ASSLTERSSYNSPLH
>TRBV3-1/TRBV3-2|TRBJ2-7
ASRGLRYEQY
>TRBV5-1|TRBJ1-3
ASRPGQGSGNTIY
>TRBV6-5|TRBJ2-1
ATMRLAGNENEQF
>TRBV3-1/TRBV3-2|TRBJ2-7
ASSRRSAGGPEQY
>TRBV7-9|TRBJ1-3
ASSLDWDTSSGNTIY
>TRBV4-1|TRBJ2-3
ASSSWASGSWVDTQY
>TRBV7-8|TRBJ2-3
ASSLVTGKSTDTQY
>TRBV2|TRBJ2-1
ASKSSSGRANEQF
>TRBV9|TRBJ1-2
ASSTTNYGYT
>TRBV5-6|TRBJ2-1
ASSFGGTVYNEQF
>TRBV7-6|TRBJ2-3
ASRGTSGRRDTQY
>TRBV19|TRBJ2-6
ASTREHAGANVLT
>TRBV7-2|TRBJ2-6
ASSASGRNSGANVLT
>TRBV30|TRBJ1-2
AWSVVQVNYGYT
>TRBV7-9|TRBJ1-2
ASRTSAVLSGYT
>TRBV2|TRBJ2-7
ASSLSSYEQY
>TRBV4-1|TRBJ2-1
ASSPSLLARRDNEQF
>TRBV6-5|TRBJ1-3
ASRQSLWGNTIY
>TRBV9|TRBJ1-4
ASSVGQGSTNEKLF
>TRBV10-3|TRBJ2-7
AIRPDRKDYEQY
>TRBV2|TRBJ2-5
ASRGRHSGTQY
>TRBV6-1|TRBJ1-1
ASSEGHLMNTEAF
>TRBV5-5|TRBJ2-1
ASSLVIYEQF
>TRBV18|TRBJ2-3
ASSADAGNTDTQY
>TRBV4-2|TRBJ1-5
ASSREGGNQPQH
>TRBV20-1|TRBJ1-1
SASLPPGNTEAF
>TRBV29-1|TRBJ1-1
SVEAGGGTEAF
>TRBV6-6|TRBJ1-2
ASSSEVGVYRGYT
>TRBV18|TRBJ2-3
ASSLEVAGTDTQY
>TRBV27|TRBJ2-2
ASSDIQGRPGELF
>TRBV13|TRBJ2-7
ASSRRDRGRAGLTYEQY
>TRBV12-3/TRBV12-4|TRBJ2-7
ASAGAGDEQY
>TRBV7-3|TRBJ2-7
ASSPQSRWQFLIFGEQY
>TRBV7-3|TRBJ2-1
ASSLPKTSGLPTVSSYNEQF
>TRBV28|TRBJ1-2
ASTVGLNYGYT
>TRBV5-1|TRBJ2-5
ASSLGGSGEETQY